Below are 12 T cell receptor beta chains sequenced from a single sample in a study of shared T cell receptors in the human thymus. Libraries were prepared by immunoSEQ multiplex PCR; TCRdb keeps only in-frame clonotypes and omits some of them. The sample includes approximately 490,000 clones, approximately 78% of them seen just once. The sample was also reused in another study, on human thymus T cells.

Sequencing was carried out using thymocytes. The receptor set was obtained from a boy younger than two with a congenital heart defect.

The chain couples TRBV5-6 to TRBJ1-1; no firm D call. V dropped 3 bases and J dropped 3 bases, with 18 bases sitting between them. The germline V gene has CDR1 SGHDT and CDR2 YYEEEE. CDR3 length: 16 amino acids. The CDR3 region is CASSSSLPNTDTEAFF. The CDR3 nucleotides are TGTGCCAGCAGCTCCTCTCTTCCCAACACCGACACTGAAGCTTTCTTT.

This clone has a single count. J is TRBJ2-3 and V is TRBV29-1; possible D gene TRBD2, 5 bases. Germline CDR1 SQVTM, CDR2 ANQGSEA. This CDR3 is built from 12 residues. V lost 8 bases to trimming and J lost 6 bases, with 15 bases between them. CDR3 DNA sequence: TGCAGCCCGTGGAGGTTGCCCGATACGCAGTATTTT. It translates to CSPWRLPDTQYF.

The chain links TRBV18 to TRBJ2-5; 7 nucleotides align to TRBD2. The junction had 12 bases not matched to a gene; V was cut back by 3 bases and J by 2 bases. The CDR3 totals 17 residues. Germline V gene data show CDR1 as KGHSH and CDR2 as LQKENI. This chain's CDR3 is CASSPERIERGQETQYF. CDR3 nucleotides: TGTGCCAGCTCACCCGAACGAATCGAGCGGGGTCAAGAGACCCAGTACTTC.

This rearrangement joins TRBV5-1 to TRBJ2-3, with 10 bases fitting TRBD2. V lost 4 bases to trimming and J lost 5 bases; unmatched junction nucleotides: 13. Per the germline V gene, CDR1 is SGHRS and CDR2 is YFSETQ. The CDR3 spans 17 residues. The CDR3 spells CASSIDLAGAGRDTQYF. In DNA, the CDR3 is TGCGCCAGCAGCATCGATCTAGCGGGAGCCGGGAGAGATACGCAGTATTTT.

This clone was seen a few times. V usage is TRBV11-3 and J usage is TRBJ2-2, with TRBD2 matching over 9 bases. There are 16 residues in the CDR3. Trimming took 4 bases from V and 7 from J; bases not matched to a gene: 10. CDR1 SGHNT and CDR2 YENEEA come from the germline V gene. The CDR3 is CASSSGDQTSGGELFF. Written as DNA, the CDR3 is TGTGCCAGCAGCTCCGGGGACCAGACTAGCGGCGGGGAGCTGTTTTTT.

This clone was detected only a few times. The chain couples TRBV5-4 to TRBJ2-1; 7 nucleotides line up with TRBD2. The CDR3 is 16 amino acids. The V gene's germline CDR1 is SGHNT and CDR2 YYREEE (reference sequence). V dropped 5 bases and J dropped 7; count of bases not matched to a gene: 15. The CDR3 reads CASSPQEGGMRNEQFF. The CDR3 DNA sequence: TGTGCCAGCAGTCCTCAAGAGGGAGGGATGAGGAATGAGCAGTTCTTC.

This chain links TRBV29-1 with TRBJ2-7; 7 bases map to TRBD1. The germline gives CDR1 SQVTM, CDR2 ANQGSEA. CDR3 length: 12 amino acids. The V gene end was trimmed by 6 bases and the J gene end by 4 bases; junction bases not matched to a gene: 6. CDR3 coding DNA: TGCAGCGTCTCATTCAGGGGGTACGAGCAGTACTTC. Translated: CSVSFRGYEQYF.

This chain connects TRBV2 to TRBJ2-1; no clear D gene. Germline CDR1 and CDR2: SNHLY and FYNNEI. The CDR3 is made up of 13 amino acids. V shed 5 bases and J shed 7 bases, with 12 bases lying between them. DNA of the CDR3: TGTGCCAGCAGTTTCCGTAGGCGGAATGAGCAGTTCTTC. The encoded protein is CASSFRRRNEQFF.

V usage is TRBV7-4 and J usage is TRBJ2-5; 9 bases are shared with TRBD2. This CDR3 region has 16 residues. Unmatched junction bases numbered 6, after V lost 2 bases and J lost 2 bases. Germline V gene lookup returns CDR1 SGHVT and CDR2 SQSDAQ. Here the CDR3 reads CASSLRGLAGQETQYF. The CDR3 DNA sequence: TGTGCCAGCAGCTTAAGGGGGCTAGCGGGGCAAGAGACCCAGTACTTC.

The chain uses TRBV19 and TRBJ1-1; D uncertain. The V gene's germline CDR1 is LNHDA and CDR2 SQIVND (reference sequence). This CDR3 is 14 amino acids long. V was shortened by 1 base and J by 5 bases, with 11 bases between the two germline ends. The CDR3 protein is CASSIGGLWTEAFF. The CDR3 DNA sequence: TGTGCCAGTAGTATAGGCGGTTTATGGACTGAAGCTTTCTTT.

V and J are TRBV10-3 and TRBJ2-1; D call uncertain. The CDR3 contains 17 residues. The ends were cut back, 0 bases at V and 4 bases at J, with 16 bases in the middle. Germline values: CDR1 ENHRY, CDR2 SYGVKD. CDR3 sequence: CAISESKEVVLYNEQFF. CDR3 nucleotides: TGTGCCATCAGTGAGTCGAAAGAGGTAGTTCTTTACAATGAGCAGTTCTTC.

The rearrangement uses TRBV27 and TRBJ2-5, with D perhaps TRBD1 (5 bases). V was shortened by 5 bases and J by 0 bases, with 10 bases between the two germline ends. There are 14 residues in the CDR3. Germline V lookup: CDR1 MNHEY, CDR2 SMNVEV (reference sequence). CDR3 coding DNA: TGTGCCAGCAGTACAACAGGATACCAAGAGACCCAGTACTTC. This encodes CASSTTGYQETQYF.